The 13 T cell receptor beta chains below were found in one sample sequenced in a study of blood T cell repertoires in COVID-19. The assay was immunoSEQ multiplex PCR, and TCRdb's table has in-frame clones only and misses some. The profile covers about 46,000 clones, with approximately 86% appearing a single time and about 1.2% taken by the ten largest. Sequences were obtained from peripheral blood. These receptors all come from a man aged 60 to 69 with acute or convalescent COVID-19.

This clone has just a few counts. The J gene is TRBJ1-2, the V gene TRBV11-2; D is possibly TRBD1 (5 bases). Germline lookup yields CDR1 SGHAT and CDR2 FQNNGV. V was clipped by 1 base and J by 5 bases, with 8 bases between them. The CDR3 consists of 13 residues. CDR3 residues: CASSLVQEYGYTF. CDR3 bases: TGTGCCAGCAGCTTAGTACAGGAGTATGGCTACACCTTC. The whole variable domain, filled in from reference TRBV11-2 and TRBJ1-2, reads EAGVAQSPRYKIIEKRQSVAFWCNPISGHATLYWYQQILGQGPKLLIQFQNNGVVDDSQLPKDRFSAERLKGVDSTLKIQPAKLEDSAVYLCASSLVQEYGYTFGSGTRLTVV.

V gene TRBV5-4 combines with J gene TRBJ1-1, with D uncertain. V was shortened by 1 base and J by 1 base, with 5 bases between the two germline ends. The CDR3 totals 13 residues. The germline gives CDR1 SGHNT, CDR2 YYREEE (reference sequence). The CDR3 here is CASSLTGNTEAFF. The CDR3 region has the DNA TGTGCCAGCAGCTTGACGGGGAACACTGAAGCTTTCTTT.

The chain combines TRBV20-1 with TRBJ2-7, with D tentatively TRBD2 (6 bases). Trimming left V 6 bases short and J 3 bases short, with 9 bases between. The CDR3 runs 11 residues. Looked up from germline, CDR1 is DFQATT and CDR2 is SNEGSKA (reference sequence). CDR3 sequence reads: CSAGGNYEQYF. Written as DNA, the CDR3 is TGCAGTGCCGGGGGAAACTACGAGCAGTACTTC.

The chain is built from TRBV7-9 and TRBJ1-1; unclear D gene. There are 14 residues in the CDR3. The V gene's germline CDR1 is SEHNR and CDR2 FQNEAQ (reference sequence). V was pared by 2 bases and J by 4 bases, with 11 bases between. The CDR3 region has the DNA TGTGCCAGCAGCTTAACGAAGGGAGGCACTGAAGCTTTCTTT. Protein: CASSLTKGGTEAFF.

The chain uses TRBV7-9 and TRBJ2-2, with TRBD2 matching 9 bases. V lost 1 base and J lost 5; bases outside the gene matches: 2. The CDR3 runs to 15 residues. Germline CDR1 reads SEHNR; CDR2 reads FQNEAQ (reference sequence). The CDR3 coding sequence is TGTGCCAGCAGCTTAGGCCTAGCGGGGACCGGGGAGCTGTTTTTT. Translated, it gives CASSLGLAGTGELFF.

This rearrangement joins TRBV5-1 to TRBJ2-7; 9 nucleotides agree with TRBD1. V lost 4 bases, J lost 3 bases, and 17 bases stayed unmatched. Germline V gene data show CDR1 as SGHRS and CDR2 as YFSETQ. The CDR3 is 18 amino acids. CDR3 region: CASSAGLGTGKLLYEQYF. The DNA for the CDR3 is TGCGCCAGCAGCGCGGGCCTCGGGACAGGGAAACTCCTCTACGAGCAGTACTTC. The entire variable domain, with the rest obtained from reference TRBV5-1 and TRBJ2-7, is as follows: KAGVTQTPRYLIKTRGQQVTLSCSPISGHRSVSWYQQTPGQGLQFLFEYFSETQRNKGNFPGRFSGRQFSNSRSEMNVSTLELGDSALYLCASSAGLGTGKLLYEQYFGPGTRLTVT.

The J gene is TRBJ2-1, the V gene TRBV11-2; 9 bases agree with TRBD2. Looked up from germline, CDR1 is SGHAT and CDR2 is FQNNGV. V lost 4 bases, J lost 0 bases, and 10 bases stayed unmatched. The CDR3 runs 18 residues. The CDR3 reads CASSSPPGSGSSYNEQFF. The CDR3 bases are TGTGCCAGCAGCTCCCCCCCGGGTAGCGGGAGCTCCTACAATGAGCAGTTCTTC.

The rearrangement joins TRBV25-1 to TRBJ1-6; 8 bases match TRBD1. Per germline, CDR1 MGHDK and CDR2 SYGVNS. The V and J ends lost 3 bases and 10 bases, in that order; junction bases with no gene match: 8. The CDR3 is made up of 15 amino acids. CDR3 bases: TGTGCCAGCAGTGATAGGACAGGGATGGCGTCACCCCTCCACTTT. It encodes CASSDRTGMASPLHF.

This rearrangement joins TRBV6-5 to TRBJ1-1; no firm D call. Per the germline V gene, CDR1 is MNHEY and CDR2 is SVGAGI. This CDR3 region has 16 residues. V lost 0 bases to trimming and J lost 0 bases, with 11 bases between them. CDR3 residues: CASSYSRPGMNTEAFF. The CDR3 DNA reads TGTGCCAGCAGTTACTCCCGGCCAGGTATGAACACTGAAGCTTTCTTT.

V and J are TRBV5-1 and TRBJ2-1, with a weak D call TRBD2 (5 bases). This CDR3 spans 17 amino acids. Trimming shortened V by 1 base and J by 1 base, and 15 bases separated the two germline ends. The germline V gene encodes CDR1 SGHRS and CDR2 YFSETQ. This CDR3 is CASSLSLNGISYNEQFF. The CDR3 nucleotides are TGCGCCAGCAGCTTGTCCCTTAACGGGATTTCCTACAATGAGCAGTTCTTC.

The chain joins TRBV7-9 to TRBJ2-3; weak D call: TRBD2 (6 bases). The CDR3 consists of 12 residues. Looked up from germline, CDR1 is SEHNR and CDR2 is FQNEAQ (reference sequence). This CDR3 is CAHEEGADTQYF. The CDR3 DNA reads TGTGCACACGAGGAGGGCGCAGATACGCAGTATTTT.

V usage is TRBV7-9 and J usage is TRBJ2-5, with 8 bases matching TRBD2. The CDR3 loop spans 13 amino acids. Germline CDR1 is SEHNR and CDR2 is FQNEAQ (reference sequence). Trimming cost V 8 bases and J 1 base; bases outside gene matches: 3. The CDR3 is CASDRGGQETQYF. The CDR3 DNA follows: TGTGCCAGCGACCGGGGGGGCCAAGAGACCCAGTACTTC.

The rearrangement uses TRBV2 and TRBJ2-7, with 8 bases that match TRBD2. V trimming: 1 base; J trimming: 4 bases; junction bases outside the gene matches: 6. The CDR3 runs 15 residues. Germline V gene sequence: CDR1 SNHLY, CDR2 FYNNEI. Written as DNA, the CDR3 is TGTGCCAGCAGTGAAGGTAGCGGGGCTGTTTACGAGCAGTACTTC. This sequence encodes CASSEGSGAVYEQYF. The whole variable domain, filled in from reference TRBV2 and TRBJ2-7, reads EPEVTQTPSHQVTQMGQEVILRCVPISNHLYFYWYRQILGQKVEFLVSFYNNEISEKSEIFDDQFSVERPDGSNFTLKIRSTKLEDSAMYFCASSEGSGAVYEQYFGPGTRLTVT.